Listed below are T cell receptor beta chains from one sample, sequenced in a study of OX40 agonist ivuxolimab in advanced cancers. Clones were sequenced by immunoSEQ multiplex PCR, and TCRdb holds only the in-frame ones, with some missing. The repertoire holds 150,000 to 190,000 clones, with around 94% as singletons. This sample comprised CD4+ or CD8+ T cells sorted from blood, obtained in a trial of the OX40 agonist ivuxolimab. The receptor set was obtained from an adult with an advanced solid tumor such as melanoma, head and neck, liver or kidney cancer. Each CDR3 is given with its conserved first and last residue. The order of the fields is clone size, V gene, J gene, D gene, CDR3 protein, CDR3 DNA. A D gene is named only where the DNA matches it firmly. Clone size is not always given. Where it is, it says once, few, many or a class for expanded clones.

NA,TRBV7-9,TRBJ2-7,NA,CASSFQGSTYEQYF,TGTGCCAGCAGCTTTCAGGGGTCTACGTACGAGCAGTACTTC
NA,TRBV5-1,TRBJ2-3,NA,CASSFGADTQYF,TGCGCCAGCAGCTTCGGGGCGGATACGCAGTATTTT
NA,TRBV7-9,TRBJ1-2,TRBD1,CASRKRDRGPGYTF,TGTGCCAGCAGAAAACGGGACAGGGGCCCTGGCTACACCTTC
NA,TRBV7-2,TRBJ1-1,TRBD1,CASSLVGTGNTEAFF,TGTGCCAGCAGCTTAGTAGGGACAGGAAACACTGAAGCTTTCTTT
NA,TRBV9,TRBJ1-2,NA,CASSVDRNYGYTF,TGTGCCAGCAGCGTAGACAGAAACTATGGCTACACCTTC
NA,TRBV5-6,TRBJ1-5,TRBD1,CASSPKGQSYQPQHF,TGTGCCAGCAGCCCGAAGGGACAGAGTTATCAGCCCCAGCATTTT
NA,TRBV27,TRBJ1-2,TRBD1,CASSLAATGTVYGYTF,TGTGCCAGCAGTTTAGCCGCCACCGGGACAGTCTATGGCTACACCTTC
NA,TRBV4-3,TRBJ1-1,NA,CASSQGVATEAFF,TGCGCCAGCAGCCAAGGGGTTGCGACTGAAGCTTTCTTT
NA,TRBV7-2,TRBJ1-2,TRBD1,CASSLYQGAYGYTF,TGTGCCAGCAGCTTATATCAGGGGGCCTATGGCTACACCTTC
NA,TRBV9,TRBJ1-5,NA,CASSLGPGNRPQHF,TGTGCCAGCAGCTTGGGACCGGGGAATAGGCCCCAGCATTTT
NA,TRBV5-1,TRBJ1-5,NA,CASSSGQNNQPQHF,TGCGCCAGCAGCTCCGGACAGAACAATCAGCCCCAGCATTTT
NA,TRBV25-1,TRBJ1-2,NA,CASSGERGAHVYGYTF,TGTGCCAGCAGCGGAGAAAGGGGAGCCCACGTTTATGGCTACACCTTC
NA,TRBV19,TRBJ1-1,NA,CASSTVGGFEAFF,TGTGCCAGTAGTACCGTGGGGGGCTTTGAAGCTTTCTTT
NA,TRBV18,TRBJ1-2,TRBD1,CASSPGQGTRYGYTF,TGTGCCAGCTCACCAGGACAGGGGACTCGGTATGGCTACACCTTC
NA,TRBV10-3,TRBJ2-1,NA,CAISGSGGGEQFF,TGTGCCATCAGTGGTTCAGGGGGGGGTGAGCAGTTCTTC
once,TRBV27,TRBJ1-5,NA,CASSLWGGNQPQHF,TGTGCCAGCAGCCTGTGGGGGGGCAATCAGCCCCAGCATTTT
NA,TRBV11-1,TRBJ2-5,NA,CASSRVQETQYF,TGTGCCAGCAGCCGAGTACAAGAGACCCAGTACTTC
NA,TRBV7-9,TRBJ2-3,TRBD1,CASSPRTGTYDPDTQYF,TGTGCCAGCAGCCCGAGGACAGGGACGTATGACCCAGATACGCAGTATTTT
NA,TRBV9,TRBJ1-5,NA,CASSPREGSNQPQHF,TGTGCCAGCAGCCCCCGGGAGGGTAGCAATCAGCCCCAGCATTTT
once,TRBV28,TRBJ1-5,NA,CASSYRMAQHF,TGTGCCAGCAGCTACCGGATGGCCCAGCATTTT
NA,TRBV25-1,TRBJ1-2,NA,CASSESQVYGYTF,TGTGCCAGCAGTGAGTCCCAGGTGTATGGCTACACCTTC
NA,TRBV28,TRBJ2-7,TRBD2,CASSFTLSGSLGGEQYF,TGTGCCAGCAGTTTCACGCTAAGCGGGAGTTTAGGAGGCGAGCAGTACTTC
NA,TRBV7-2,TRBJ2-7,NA,CASSSTQSYEQYF,TGTGCCAGCAGCTCGACACAATCCTACGAGCAGTACTTC
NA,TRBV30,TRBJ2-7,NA,CAWSHSYEQYF,TGTGCCTGGAGTCACTCCTACGAGCAGTACTTC
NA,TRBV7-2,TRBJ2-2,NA,CASSRGTSSRELFF,TGTGCCAGCAGCCGAGGTACTAGTTCCAGGGAGCTGTTTTTT
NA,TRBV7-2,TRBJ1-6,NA,CASSLASTSSPLHF,TGTGCCAGCAGTCTTGCCTCGACCAGTTCACCCCTCCACTTT
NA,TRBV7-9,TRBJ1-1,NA,CASSSQGTGTEAFF,TGTGCCAGCAGCTCTCAGGGGACGGGCACTGAAGCTTTCTTT
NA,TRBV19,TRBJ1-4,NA,CASSPRGRPNEKLFF,TGTGCCAGTAGTCCCCGAGGACGGCCTAATGAAAAACTGTTTTTT
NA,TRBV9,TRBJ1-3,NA,CASSRGDSGNTIYF,TGTGCCAGCAGCCGAGGAGACTCTGGAAACACCATATATTTT
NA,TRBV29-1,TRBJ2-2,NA,CSVAPSMDTGELFF,TGCAGCGTTGCCCCCTCAATGGACACCGGGGAGCTGTTTTTT
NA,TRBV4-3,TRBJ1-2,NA,CASSQDWRGVAGYTF,TGCGCCAGCAGCCAAGATTGGAGGGGTGTGGCTGGCTACACCTTC
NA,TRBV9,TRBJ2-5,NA,CASSSPRGGVATEGTQYF,TGTGCCAGCAGCTCGCCCCGGGGTGGGGTAGCCACCGAGGGGACCCAGTACTTC
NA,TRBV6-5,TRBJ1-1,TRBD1,CASSYSFDRVNTEAFF,TGTGCCAGCAGTTACTCGTTCGACAGGGTGAACACTGAAGCTTTCTTT
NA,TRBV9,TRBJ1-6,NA,CASSPTYARNSPLHF,TGTGCCAGCAGCCCAACCTATGCGCGTAATTCACCCCTCCACTTT
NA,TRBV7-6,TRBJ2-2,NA,CASSAYQDTGELFF,TGTGCCAGCAGCGCCTATCAAGACACCGGGGAGCTGTTTTTT
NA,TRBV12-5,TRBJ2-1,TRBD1,CASGFNRGGDEQFF,TGTGCTAGTGGTTTTAACAGGGGTGGAGATGAGCAGTTCTTC
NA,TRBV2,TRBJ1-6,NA,CASSSAPRVLPLHF,TGTGCCAGCAGTTCGGCCCCGAGGGTTTTGCCCCTCCACTTT
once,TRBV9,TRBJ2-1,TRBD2,CASSPRGLAGGGEQFF,TGTGCCAGCAGCCCCCGGGGCCTAGCGGGGGGTGGGGAGCAGTTCTTC
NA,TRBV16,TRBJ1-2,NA,CASSQRAQGYGYTF,TGTGCCAGCAGCCAGCGCGCCCAGGGCTATGGCTACACCTTC
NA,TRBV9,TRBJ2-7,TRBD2,CASSLGTSLYEQYF,TGTGCCAGCAGCCTCGGGACTAGTCTGTACGAGCAGTACTTC
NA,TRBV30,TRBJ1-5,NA,CAWSVGGTQPQHF,TGTGCCTGGAGTGTAGGGGGGACTCAGCCCCAGCATTTT
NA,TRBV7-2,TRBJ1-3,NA,CASSLGGRNTIYF,TGTGCCAGCAGCCTCGGCGGAAGAAACACCATATATTTT
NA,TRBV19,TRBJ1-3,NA,CASSTQGNTIYF,TGTGCCAGTAGTACACAGGGAAACACCATATATTTT
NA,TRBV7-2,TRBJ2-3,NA,CASSFLGDTQYF,TGTGCCAGCAGCTTCCTAGGGGATACGCAGTATTTT
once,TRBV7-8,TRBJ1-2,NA,CASSTGYTNYGYTF,TGTGCCAGCAGCACGGGCTACACGAACTATGGCTACACCTTC
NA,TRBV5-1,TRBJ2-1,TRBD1,CASRPGQGAPYEQFF,TGCGCCAGCAGACCGGGACAGGGGGCGCCGTATGAGCAGTTCTTC
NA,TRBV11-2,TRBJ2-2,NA,CASSSVPGTRIVTGELFF,TGTGCCAGCAGCTCAGTGCCGGGGACGAGAATAGTTACCGGGGAGCTGTTTTTT
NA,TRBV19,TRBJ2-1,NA,CASSNNPRSEQFF,TGTGCCAGTAGTAACAACCCGAGGAGTGAGCAGTTCTTC
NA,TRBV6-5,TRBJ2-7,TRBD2,CASSGARTSGEQYF,TGTGCCAGCAGTGGGGCGAGGACTAGCGGCGAGCAGTACTTC
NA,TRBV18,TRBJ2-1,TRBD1,CASSLDRVPYNEQFF,TGTGCCAGCTCCCTGGACAGGGTCCCCTACAATGAGCAGTTCTTC
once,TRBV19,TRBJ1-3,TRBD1,CASSTGQSSGNTIYF,TGTGCCAGTAGTACGGGACAGTCCTCTGGAAACACCATATATTTT
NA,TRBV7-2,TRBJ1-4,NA,CASSSPWPPGEKLFF,TGTGCCAGCAGCTCCCCATGGCCCCCTGGGGAAAAACTGTTTTTT
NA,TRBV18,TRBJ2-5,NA,CASSPPTTGQETQYF,TGTGCCAGCTCACCACCAACGACAGGCCAAGAGACCCAGTACTTC
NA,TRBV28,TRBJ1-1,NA,CASSLWTTQAFF,TGTGCCAGCAGTTTGTGGACGACCCAAGCTTTCTTT
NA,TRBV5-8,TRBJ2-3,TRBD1,CASSLEGQGADTQYF,TGTGCCAGCAGCTTGGAGGGACAGGGAGCAGATACGCAGTATTTT
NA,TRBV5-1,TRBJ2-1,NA,CASSLGADYNEQFF,TGCGCCAGCAGCTTGGGGGCGGATTACAATGAGCAGTTCTTC
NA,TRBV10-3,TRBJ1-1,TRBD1,CAISPQETGGSEAFF,TGTGCCATCAGTCCACAGGAGACAGGGGGCTCTGAAGCTTTCTTT
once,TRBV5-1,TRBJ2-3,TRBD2,CASSPPTSGTSTDTQYF,TGCGCCAGCAGCCCCCCGACTAGCGGTACTAGCACAGATACGCAGTATTTT
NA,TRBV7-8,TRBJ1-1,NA,CASSSPPGVGTEAFF,TGTGCCAGCAGCTCCCCGCCGGGGGTGGGCACTGAAGCTTTCTTT
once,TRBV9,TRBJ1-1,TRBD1,CASSGTGGILNTEAFF,TGTGCCAGCAGCGGGACAGGGGGCATTTTGAACACTGAAGCTTTCTTT